This T cell receptor beta chain was found in a study of T-cell reconstitution after alpha-beta-depleted transplantation in children. Overall study results and limits: After one year, T-cell counts and TCRbeta diversity mostly came from new T cells.

The TCRbeta library was prepared with unique molecular identifiers. TCRdb redid the calling of the PCR reads with MiXCR, one entry per CDR3 protein. Of 250,000 to 350,000 distinct CDR3 sequences listed, around 25% are singletons. The ends were cut back, 4 bases at V and 7 bases at J, with 15 bases in the middle. The germline CDR1 and CDR2 sequences are SGHTA and FQGTGA. The CDR3 has 14 residues. This clonotype has just a few counts. As yet, its antigen is unknown. The sequencing used PBMCs, mostly from graft donor cells, collected 180 days after TCRalphabeta/CD19-depleted stem cell transplant. The origin of this receptor is a male patient younger than 18 who had a stem cell transplant for acute lymphoblastic leukemia, so the T cells may come from the graft donor. The chain carries TRBV7-3 and TRBJ2-3; D assignment may be TRBD1 or TRBD2 (7 bases each). The CDR3 region has the DNA TGTGCCAGCAGCTGGGAGGGGGCGCAACATACGCAGTATTTT. It specifies CASSWEGAQHTQYF.